The 5 T cell receptor beta chains listed next were all sequenced from one sample in a study of T cells in Graves' hyperthyroidism and ophthalmopathy. Researchers amplified the TCR beta CDR3 regions from RNA transcripts. The TCR CDR3 first-round RT-PCR relied on the HTBI primer set. Each CDR3 protein is one row after TCRdb ran MiXCR on the multiplex PCR reads. The repertoire holds 330,000 or so distinct CDR3 sequences, with approximately 19% as singletons. The sequencing input was blood. These receptors originate from a man between 45 and 60 years old with Graves' ophthalmopathy.

This clonotype was seen many times. This chain uses TRBV12-3 or TRBV12-4 with TRBJ2-1; D uncertain. V was shortened by 8 bases and J by 1 base, with 9 bases between the two germline ends. The CDR3 spans 13 residues. The CDR3 spells CASEPESYNEQFF. DNA for the CDR3: TGTGCCAGCGAGCCTGAATCCTACAATGAGCAGTTCTTC.

About this clonotype: A clone one base away is much larger, so this may be a read error. This chain connects TRBV6-1 to TRBJ2-7; 7 bases are shared with TRBD1. The CDR3 consists of 13 residues. Per germline, CDR1 MNHNS and CDR2 SASEGT. The CDR3 sequence is CASSARDSYGQYF. The CDR3 bases are TGTGCCAGCAGTGCCCGGGACAGCTACGGGCAGTACTTC.

This clonotype was counted only a few times. The rearrangement joins TRBV20-1 to TRBJ2-5, with D possibly being TRBD1 (6 bases). In germline, CDR1 is DFQATT, CDR2 SNEGSKA (reference sequence). The CDR3 is 15 residues long. V lost 0 bases to trimming and J lost 3 bases, with 14 bases between them. The CDR3, as DNA: TGCAGTGCTAGAGAAGCTACAGGGAGAAAAGAGACCCAGTACTTC. Translation: CSAREATGRKETQYF.

Comments on this clonotype: This may be a read error, as it is one base from a much larger clone. This chain connects TRBV20-1 to TRBJ1-6; 11 nucleotides align to TRBD1. Germline CDR1 reads DFQATT; CDR2 reads SNEGSKA (reference sequence). There are 17 residues in the CDR3. The CDR3 region is CSAPGQGGSSYNSPLRF. The CDR3, as DNA: TGCAGTGCACCGGGACAGGGGGGCAGCTCCTATAATTCACCCCTCCGCTTT.

This clonotype appeared many times. This chain joins TRBV6-1 and TRBJ2-3, with 12 nucleotides matching TRBD1. In germline, CDR1 is MNHNS, CDR2 SASEGT. J lost 2 bases, V lost 8 bases, and 11 bases had no gene match. CDR3 length: 17 amino acids. CDR3 in amino acids: CASRDRGRGLITDTQYF. DNA of the CDR3: TGTGCCAGCCGGGACAGGGGGCGGGGGTTGATCACAGATACGCAGTATTTT.